The source of this TCR beta chain is a study of blood T cell repertoires in COVID-19. About the research overall: There were acute and convalescent COVID-19 samples, and they came from the United States, Italy and Spain.

Data came from immunoSEQ multiplex PCR; TCRdb stores just in-frame clones and leaves some out. The sample lists approximately 200,000 clones; 75% to 90% were seen once. Germline values: CDR1 SGHKS, CDR2 YYEKEE (reference sequence). Trimming removed 4 bases from V and 4 bases from J, with 17 bases in between. The CDR3 covers 16 residues. The TCR was taken from a man aged 65-85 years with active or convalescent COVID-19. This sequence joins TRBV5-5 and TRBJ2-2; D might be TRBD2 (6 bases). Sequenced sample: peripheral blood. The CDR3 DNA reads TGTGCCAGCAGCGATACTAGCCGGTTGGTCACCGGGGAGCTGTTTTTT. The encoded protein is CASSDTSRLVTGELFF.